This TCR beta chain appears in the sequencing data of a study of shared clonotypes between healthy human individuals. This clone was seen repeatedly, ten times or more. V shed 2 bases, J shed 5 bases, and the junction held 9 bases outside the gene matches. There are 16 residues in the CDR3. The germline CDR1 and CDR2 sequences are MNHNS and SASEGT. Clones were sequenced by immunoSEQ multiplex PCR, and TCRdb holds only the in-frame ones, with some missing. The data hold more than 400,000 clones, with about 78% observed a single time. Sequenced input: PBMCs. The receptor was isolated from a woman aged 40 to 55 in good health. Some clones in this sample may be carry-over from other donors' samples. This sequence joins TRBV6-1 and TRBJ2-1, with TRBD2 identical over 7 bases. The CDR3 sequence: CASSESAGRGDNEQFF. CDR3 bases: TGTGCCAGCAGTGAATCCGCAGGGAGGGGAGACAATGAGCAGTTCTTC.